A selection of T cell receptor beta chains follows, all from one sample in a study of blood T cell repertoires in COVID-19. Assay: immunoSEQ multiplex PCR; the TCRdb copy retains only in-frame clones and omits some. The table shows about 240,000 clones, with 80% to 85% occurring only once. Source material: peripheral blood. The receptors here all came from a woman aged 80 or older with COVID-19, enrolled during active disease. Each CDR3 is given with its conserved first and last residue.

v_call: TRBV9; j_call: TRBJ2-1; cdr3_aa: CASSVGLRSYNEQFF
v_call: TRBV29-1; j_call: TRBJ2-6; cdr3_aa: CSAATGPISGANVLTF
v_call: TRBV16; j_call: TRBJ2-7; cdr3_aa: CASSQVYELEYF
v_call: TRBV30; j_call: TRBJ1-6; cdr3_aa: CACSGQYNSPLHF
v_call: TRBV28; j_call: TRBJ2-1; cdr3_aa: CASSLGLAGEFEQFF
v_call: TRBV25-1; j_call: TRBJ1-2; cdr3_aa: CASSAPQYGYTF
v_call: TRBV5-1; j_call: TRBJ2-6; cdr3_aa: CASSLAAGAGANVLTF
v_call: TRBV5-1; j_call: TRBJ2-7; cdr3_aa: CASSLPTGTSPYEQYF
v_call: TRBV4-1; j_call: TRBJ1-4; cdr3_aa: CASSPPQGATNEKLFF
v_call: TRBV29-1; j_call: TRBJ1-4; cdr3_aa: CSVGTGNEKLFF
v_call: TRBV10-3; j_call: TRBJ1-3; cdr3_aa: CASMTGGRSGNTIYF
v_call: TRBV5-4; j_call: TRBJ2-5; cdr3_aa: CASSQAWGASGGEETQYF
v_call: TRBV6-6; j_call: TRBJ1-5; cdr3_aa: CASSYERDRGNQPQHF
v_call: TRBV3-1/TRBV3-2; j_call: TRBJ2-5; cdr3_aa: CASSLQGAGGETQYF
v_call: TRBV18; j_call: TRBJ1-1; cdr3_aa: CASSPNRVSGTEAFF
v_call: TRBV2; j_call: TRBJ1-2; cdr3_aa: CASSVTGSLEGYTF
v_call: TRBV5-5; j_call: TRBJ2-3; cdr3_aa: CASSLISGGSDTQYF
v_call: TRBV7-2; j_call: TRBJ1-1; cdr3_aa: CASSLAGVNTEAFF
v_call: TRBV27; j_call: TRBJ2-3; cdr3_aa: CASSLSGTGNTDTQYF
v_call: TRBV21-1; j_call: TRBJ2-6; cdr3_aa: CASSKKDRQQANVLTF
v_call: TRBV2; j_call: TRBJ2-7; cdr3_aa: CASGARGSSYEQYF
v_call: TRBV5-1; j_call: TRBJ2-2; cdr3_aa: CASSLIRGTGELFF
v_call: TRBV3-1/TRBV3-2; j_call: TRBJ2-5; cdr3_aa: CASSQGQGLAEETQYF
v_call: TRBV29-1; j_call: TRBJ2-1; cdr3_aa: CSVDPHGSGRLNEQFF
v_call: TRBV30; j_call: TRBJ1-1; cdr3_aa: CAWRALGNTEAFF
v_call: TRBV19; j_call: TRBJ1-6; cdr3_aa: CASRLRDRVYSPLHF
v_call: TRBV28; j_call: TRBJ1-5; cdr3_aa: CASSPTGVRNQPQHF
v_call: TRBV15; j_call: TRBJ2-3; cdr3_aa: CATSREGSGQGSDTQYF
v_call: TRBV4-1; j_call: TRBJ1-5; cdr3_aa: CASSQDSRPNQPQHF
v_call: TRBV2; j_call: TRBJ2-7; cdr3_aa: CASTVSYEQYF
v_call: TRBV5-8; j_call: TRBJ2-4; cdr3_aa: CASSLGGTGFKNIQYF
v_call: TRBV4-1; j_call: TRBJ1-2; cdr3_aa: CASSQGGQGSYGYTF
v_call: TRBV10-3; j_call: TRBJ1-5; cdr3_aa: CAIGQGASQPQHF
v_call: TRBV30; j_call: TRBJ1-2; cdr3_aa: CAWSGIILGYTF
v_call: TRBV9; j_call: TRBJ2-3; cdr3_aa: CASSLPGIDADTQYF
v_call: TRBV11-1; j_call: TRBJ2-2; cdr3_aa: CASSLGLAGASEELFF
v_call: TRBV27; j_call: TRBJ2-5; cdr3_aa: CASSPTGTSKQETQYF
v_call: TRBV3-1/TRBV3-2; j_call: TRBJ2-5; cdr3_aa: CASSSVGAPQETQYF
v_call: TRBV30; j_call: TRBJ2-2; cdr3_aa: CAWSVSGATGELFF
v_call: TRBV12-3/TRBV12-4; j_call: TRBJ1-1; cdr3_aa: CASSIQGASEAFF
v_call: TRBV11-2; j_call: TRBJ2-4; cdr3_aa: CASSLDGDINQYF
v_call: TRBV4-1; j_call: TRBJ2-1; cdr3_aa: CASSRAKGQGVHNEQFF
v_call: TRBV7-9; j_call: TRBJ2-3; cdr3_aa: CASSRTGLAGGWGTDTQYF
v_call: TRBV6-5; j_call: TRBJ1-6; cdr3_aa: CASSWGTGKNSPLHF